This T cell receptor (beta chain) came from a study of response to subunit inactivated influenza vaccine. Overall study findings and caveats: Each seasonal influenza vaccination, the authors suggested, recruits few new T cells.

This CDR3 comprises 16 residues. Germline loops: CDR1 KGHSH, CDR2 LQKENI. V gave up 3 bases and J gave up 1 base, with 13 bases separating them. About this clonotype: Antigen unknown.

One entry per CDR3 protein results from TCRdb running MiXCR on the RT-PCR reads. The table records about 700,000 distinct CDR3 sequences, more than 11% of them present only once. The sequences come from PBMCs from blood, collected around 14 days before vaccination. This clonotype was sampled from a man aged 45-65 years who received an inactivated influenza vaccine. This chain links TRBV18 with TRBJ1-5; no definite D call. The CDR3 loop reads CASSPTAGESNQPQHF. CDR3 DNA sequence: TGTGCCAGCTCACCCACGGCCGGGGAGAGCAATCAGCCCCAGCATTTT.